This T cell receptor (beta chain) is from a study of OX40 agonist ivuxolimab in advanced cancers. In the study overall: About 40% of patients had received prior checkpoint inhibitor therapy. Partial responses were seen in three patients, one with hepatocellular carcinoma and two with cutaneous melanoma.

The investigators sampled blood at baseline, at cycle 4 day 1, and at cycle 7 day 1. Study observations and caveats: CD8+ T cells were the subset that, on average, had more expanded clones than CD4+.

The V gene end was trimmed by 6 bases and the J gene end by 5 bases; junction bases not matched to a gene: 13. The CDR3 length is 16 residues. Germline V lookup: CDR1 WSHSY, CDR2 SAAADI. Data came from immunoSEQ multiplex PCR; TCRdb stores just in-frame clones and leaves some out. The table lists some 52,000 clones, roughly 90% of them singletons. Of note for this clone: Its antigen is undetermined.

Material: CD4+ or CD8+ T cells sorted from blood, obtained in a trial of the OX40 agonist ivuxolimab. V gene TRBV10-2 combines with J gene TRBJ2-5; 9 bases are a match to TRBD1. This sequence was found in an adult with an advanced solid tumor such as melanoma, head and neck, liver or kidney cancer. The CDR3 bases are TGCGCCAGCAGCGAGACAGGGGGGAGGTTTATGGAGACCCAGTACTTC. Protein: CASSETGGRFMETQYF.